This TCR beta chain comes out of a study of early T cells in non-severe SARS-CoV-2 infection. Study summary: Sequenced bulk RNA came from whole blood that was unsorted, and chains were unpaired. Study findings and constraints: Private and CD4 specificities were missed by VDJdb matching, which favored anti-spike CD8 responses.

This clonotype has at least ten counts. Its target is not known. The TCR library protocol attached unique molecular identifiers to the individual cDNA molecules. TCRdb passed the 5' RACE reads through MiXCR, listing each CDR3 protein once. Of under 90,000 distinct CDR3 sequences detected, under 15% appear once; the ten largest clones hold approximately 6.5%. V lost 4 bases, J lost 8 bases, and 6 bases stayed unmatched. This CDR3 has 13 residues. The germline gives CDR1 LGHDT, CDR2 YNNKEL (reference sequence). The sample consisted of whole blood. The rearrangement uses TRBV3-1 and TRBJ1-1; TRBD1 aligns across 8 bases. This sequence was found in an adult who was a healthcare worker with PCR-confirmed SARS-CoV-2 infection or an uninfected control (not recorded which). CDR3 protein: CASSLIRDREAFF. For the CDR3, the DNA is TGTGCCAGCAGCCTAATCCGGGACAGGGAAGCTTTCTTT. Together with reference TRBV3-1 and TRBJ1-1, the CDR3 gives the full variable domain: DTAVSQTPKYLVTQMGNDKSIKCEQNLGHDTMYWYKQDSKKFLKIMFSYNNKELIINETVPNRFSPKSPDKAHLNLHINSLELGDSAVYFCASSLIRDREAFFGQGTRLTVV.